The 22 T cell receptor beta chains in this list originate from one sample, sequenced in a study of T cells in women clearing cervical HPV infection. Only in-frame clones appear in the TCRdb table, and some are missing; sequencing was by immunoSEQ multiplex PCR. In total, the table holds some 20,000 clones. The sample taken for sequencing was blood buffy coat. The receptor set was obtained from a woman aged 18-70 years with a cervical HPV16 infection that either progressed to CIN3+ or cleared (not recorded which).

A word on this clone: The CDR3 goes on 3 residues after the read ends, and that part is filled in from the germline J gene. The chain joins TRBV5-1 to TRBJ1-1; 12 nucleotides align to TRBD1. CDR1 is SGHRS and CDR2 is YFSETQ in the germline V gene. CDR3 size: 12 residues. CDR3 DNA, as far as it was read: TGCGCCAGCAAGGGACAGGGGGCAGGG. It translates to CASKGQGAG. The full CDR3 is CASKGQGAGAFF.

As for this clone: The read ends 3 residues before the CDR3 terminus; that terminus is restored from the germline J gene. The chain recombines TRBV20-1 with TRBJ2-1; D possibly corresponds to TRBD2 (7 bases). CDR3 length: 16 amino acids. Germline CDR1 and CDR2: DFQATT and SNEGSKA (reference sequence). V was pared by 6 bases and J by 2 bases, with 20 bases between. CDR3: CSASRTRGGPYNEQFF. The part of the CDR3 DNA that was read is TGCAGTGCGTCACGGACCAGGGGAGGGCCCTACAATGAG.

This clone is medium-sized (0.01 to 0.1%) by frequency. The CDR3 end is not reached by the read, which stops 3 residues before it; the germline J gene fills it in. V is TRBV6-2 or TRBV6-3 and J is TRBJ2-3; D not certain. The V gene's germline CDR1 is MNHEY and CDR2 SVGEGT. Trimming left V 6 bases short and J 4 bases short, with 17 bases between. There are 15 residues in the CDR3. CDR3 DNA, as far as it was read: TGTGCCAGCAGCCTCTCCTTTTTAGCAGCAGATACG. Its translation: CASSLSFLAADT. The whole CDR3 protein reads CASSLSFLAADTQYF.

Comment on this clone: With the read ending 3 residues before the CDR3 end, the germline J gene is used to fill in that end. This sequence joins TRBV7-2 and TRBJ2-3, with D possibly being TRBD2 (5 bases). The germline CDR1 and CDR2 sequences are SGHTA and FQGNSA. Deletions cut 2 bases from V and 0 bases from J, with 9 bases between. The CDR3 has 15 amino acids. CDR3 amino acids: CASSLYLASTDTQYF. The sequenced part of the CDR3 DNA is TGTGCCAGCAGCTTATACCTAGCCAGCACAGATACG.

Comment on this clone: The CDR3 end falls 3 residues outside the read, so it is completed with the germline J gene. The genes are TRBV19 and TRBJ1-1; 8 bases map to TRBD1. Trimming took 5 bases from V and 0 from J; bases not matched to a gene: 5. The CDR3 covers 15 residues. Looked up from germline, CDR1 is LNHDA and CDR2 is SQIVND (reference sequence). The CDR3 spells CASSRNRGMNTEAFF. CDR3 bases read: TGTGCCAGTAGTCGCAACAGGGGGATGAACACTGAA.

With respect to this clone: Coverage ceases 3 residues before the CDR3 finishes, and the germline J gene fills in the end. The genes are TRBV19 and TRBJ1-1, with a tentative D call TRBD1 (6 bases). CDR1 is LNHDA and CDR2 is SQIVND in the germline V gene (reference sequence). V lost 4 bases to trimming and J lost 4 bases, with 7 bases between them. The CDR3 extends over 12 amino acids. The DNA read from the CDR3 is TGTGCCAGTAGTACCAGGGGCACTGAA. Translation gives CASSTRGTE. Given in full, the CDR3 is CASSTRGTEAFF.

Partial CDR3 DNA: TGTGCCACCAGCAGAGCCTCGGACAGCTCCTACGAG. This encodes CATSRASDSSYE. The full-length CDR3 reads as CATSRASDSSYEQYF. The V gene is TRBV15, the J gene TRBJ2-7; D is possibly TRBD1 (6 bases). Read coverage stops 3 residues before the CDR3 terminus; the germline J gene supplies the remainder. V was cut by 1 base and J by 0 bases, with 10 bases left in between. The CDR3 sequence is 15 residues long. Germline CDR1 is LNHNV and CDR2 is YYDKDF (reference sequence).

As to this clone: With the read ending 3 residues before the CDR3 end, the germline J gene is used to fill in that end. The same CDR3 also results from other DNA sequences found in this sample. The chain couples TRBV7-2 to TRBJ1-3, with a possible D match to TRBD1 (6 bases). The CDR3 totals 15 residues. CDR1 is SGHTA, CDR2 FQGNSA, per germline. V lost 4 bases and J 4 bases, leaving 14 bases between the germline ends. The CDR3 DNA, read in part, is TGTGCCAGCAGCTCAGTCGACAGGCCAGGAAACACC. Its protein is CASSSVDRPGNT. The entire CDR3 protein is CASSSVDRPGNTIYF.

On this clone itself: The read falls 3 residues short of the CDR3 end, and the missing part is taken from the germline J gene. This chain uses TRBV18 with TRBJ1-5, with 7 bases matching TRBD1. The CDR3 loop spans 16 amino acids. Germline CDR1 and CDR2: KGHSH and LQKENI. Trimming removed 4 bases from V and 2 bases from J; junction bases left unmatched: 8. The CDR3 region is CASSLQQGSGNQPQHF. CDR3 bases read: TGTGCCAGCTCACTCCAACAGGGGTCTGGCAATCAGCCC.

In the case of this clone: The read ends 3 residues before the CDR3 terminus; that terminus is restored from the germline J gene. This chain joins TRBV7-3 and TRBJ1-6; 7 bases match TRBD1. The V gene end was trimmed by 2 bases and the J gene end by 3 bases; junction bases not matched to a gene: 1. From germline, CDR1 is SGHTA and CDR2 FQGTGA. The CDR3 is 15 amino acids. The CDR3: CASSLDRDYNSPLHF. The CDR3 bases that were read are TGTGCCAGCAGCTTAGACAGGGACTATAATTCACCC.

The CDR3 spells CASSPGEGVTIYGYTF. The covered CDR3 bases are TGCGCCAGCAGCCCCGGGGAGGGGGTCACGATCTATGGC. The V gene is TRBV5-1, the J gene TRBJ1-2; tentative D call: TRBD1 (6 bases). The read falls 3 residues short of the CDR3 end, and the missing part is taken from the germline J gene. The V gene lost 4 bases and the J gene lost 4 bases, with 20 bases spanning the gap. This CDR3 comprises 16 residues. CDR1 and CDR2 from the germline V gene are SGHRS and YFSETQ.

For this clone: The junction does not match germline at one end; this may be a read error. The read terminates 3 residues before the CDR3 end, so the remaining end is supplied by the germline J gene. The chain carries TRBV30 and TRBJ2-6; D is ambiguous. The CDR3 runs 16 residues. Germline V gene sequence: CDR1 GTSNPN, CDR2 SVGIG (reference sequence). The CDR3 DNA, read in part, is TGTGCCGGGTCAGCCGTAGCTCTCTCTTGGGCCAACGTC. Encoded protein: CAGSAVALSWANV. The full CDR3 protein is CAGSAVALSWANVLTF. The variable domain in full, with the rest retrieved from reference TRBV30 and TRBJ2-6, is SQTIHQWPATLVQPVGSPLSLECTVEGTSNPNLYWYRQAAGRGLQLLFYSVGIGQISSEVPQNLSASRPQDRQFILSSKKLLLSDSGFYLCAGSAVALSWANVLTFGAGSRLTVL.

Regarding this clone: The junction departs from the called germline gene at one end, perhaps through a read error. The read ends 3 residues shy of where the CDR3 ends; the end is completed using the germline J gene. V is TRBV4-2 and J is TRBJ1-2; TRBD1 might be the D (6 bases). Germline loops: CDR1 LGHNA, CDR2 YNFKEQ. CDR3 length equals 15 residues. CDR3 sequence reads: CASSPSYRVREGYTF. The DNA read from the CDR3 is TGCGCCAGCAGCCCGTCTTACAGGGTGAGAGAGGGC.

On this clone: The read terminates 3 residues ahead of where the CDR3 ends, so the germline J gene completes it. V gene TRBV20-1 combines with J gene TRBJ2-5; 8 nucleotides match TRBD2. This CDR3 has 14 residues. Germline V gene lookup returns CDR1 DFQATT and CDR2 SNEGSKA (reference sequence). V shed 5 bases, J shed 5 bases, and the junction held 10 bases outside the gene matches. The CDR3 spells CSAPPGGPYETQYF. CDR3 DNA, as far as it was read: TGCAGTGCTCCTCCGGGGGGGCCTTACGAGACC.

Note on this clone: With the read ending 3 residues before the CDR3 end, the germline J gene is used to fill in that end. The chain is built from TRBV20-1 and TRBJ2-3; a weak D match, TRBD1 (5 bases). V lost 1 base to trimming and J lost 2 bases, with 22 bases between them. This CDR3 contains 18 residues. Germline V gives CDR1 DFQATT, CDR2 SNEGSKA (reference sequence). CDR3 loop: CSARGGRRVWGNTDTQYF. Incomplete CDR3 DNA: TGCAGTGCTAGAGGAGGACGCAGGGTATGGGGAAACACAGATACG.

In regard to this clone: The read terminates 3 residues ahead of where the CDR3 ends, so the germline J gene completes it. The rearrangement joins TRBV6-2 or TRBV6-3 to TRBJ1-2; 8 nucleotides align to TRBD1. Germline loops: CDR1 MNHEY, CDR2 SVGEGT. CDR3 length: 14 amino acids. The CDR3 protein is CASRSPNRGYDYTF. CDR3 DNA, as far as it was read: TGTGCCAGCAGATCTCCAAACAGGGGGTACGAC.

Comments on this clone: The observed sequence ends 3 residues before the CDR3 terminus, with the missing tail filled in from the germline J gene. The chain uses TRBV30 and TRBJ2-1; D unclear. Germline lookup yields CDR1 GTSNPN and CDR2 SVGIG (reference sequence). The CDR3 is 15 amino acids. V was shortened by 2 bases and J by 0 bases, with 11 bases between the two germline ends. Partial CDR3 DNA: TGTGCCTGGAGTTATGAGCTAAGCTCCTACAATGAG. It yields the protein CAWSYELSSYNE. The full CDR3 reads CAWSYELSSYNEQFF.

About this clone itself: The CDR3 end falls 3 residues outside the read, so it is completed with the germline J gene. This chain joins TRBV7-2 and TRBJ2-5; possibly TRBD1 or TRBD2 for D (5 bases each). Germline values: CDR1 SGHTA, CDR2 FQGNSA. The ends were cut back, 6 bases at V and 1 base at J, with 12 bases in the middle. This CDR3 has 14 residues. The sequenced CDR3 bases are TGTGCCAGCAGTACCGAGGGGCTCCAAGAGACC. Encoded protein: CASSTEGLQET. The entire CDR3 sequence reads CASSTEGLQETQYF.

The CDR3 sequence: CASSQELGGMNTEAFF. CDR3 DNA (partial): TGCGCCAGCAGCCAAGAGTTGGGGGGGATGAACACTGAA. V usage is TRBV4-1 and J usage is TRBJ1-1, with TRBD1 as a possible D gene (5 bases). The CDR3 is cut off 3 residues early in the read; its end comes from the germline J gene. The CDR3 runs 16 residues. CDR1 and CDR2 from the germline V gene are MGHRA and YSYEKL. V lost 0 bases, J lost 0 bases, and 11 bases lay in between.

Points on this clone: The CDR3 goes on 3 residues after the read ends, and that part is filled in from the germline J gene. The chain couples TRBV19 to TRBJ1-5; D uncertain. CDR3 length: 16 amino acids. Germline CDR1 LNHDA, CDR2 SQIVND (reference sequence). Trimming left V 3 bases short and J 2 bases short, with 14 bases between. This CDR3 is CASSMQNGVGNQPQHF. The CDR3 bases that were read are TGTGCCAGTAGTATGCAGAACGGGGTGGGCAATCAGCCC.

The chain's CDR3 is CASSPIGTGGSGYTF. The DNA read from the CDR3 is TGTGCCAGCAGTCCAATCGGGACAGGGGGCTCTGGC. This chain connects TRBV7-2 to TRBJ1-2; 12 positions match TRBD1. The read gets to within 3 residues of the CDR3 end, and the germline J gene fills in the rest. The CDR3 is made up of 15 amino acids. Germline trimming cut 6 bases from V and 7 bases from J; bases unmatched to any gene: 9. Germline V CDR1 and CDR2: SGHTA, FQGNSA.

A note on this clone: The read finishes 3 residues shy of the CDR3 end, and the germline J gene is used to complete it. This sequence joins TRBV2 and TRBJ1-2; D is possibly TRBD1 (5 bases). There are 12 residues in the CDR3. With 6 bases removed from V and 3 bases from J, the gap between germline ends came to 8 bases. Germline CDR1 is SNHLY and CDR2 is FYNNEI. The CDR3 DNA, read in part, is TGTGCCAGCAGCCTGACAGACTATGGC. Translated: CASSLTDYG. The whole CDR3 sequence is CASSLTDYGYTF.